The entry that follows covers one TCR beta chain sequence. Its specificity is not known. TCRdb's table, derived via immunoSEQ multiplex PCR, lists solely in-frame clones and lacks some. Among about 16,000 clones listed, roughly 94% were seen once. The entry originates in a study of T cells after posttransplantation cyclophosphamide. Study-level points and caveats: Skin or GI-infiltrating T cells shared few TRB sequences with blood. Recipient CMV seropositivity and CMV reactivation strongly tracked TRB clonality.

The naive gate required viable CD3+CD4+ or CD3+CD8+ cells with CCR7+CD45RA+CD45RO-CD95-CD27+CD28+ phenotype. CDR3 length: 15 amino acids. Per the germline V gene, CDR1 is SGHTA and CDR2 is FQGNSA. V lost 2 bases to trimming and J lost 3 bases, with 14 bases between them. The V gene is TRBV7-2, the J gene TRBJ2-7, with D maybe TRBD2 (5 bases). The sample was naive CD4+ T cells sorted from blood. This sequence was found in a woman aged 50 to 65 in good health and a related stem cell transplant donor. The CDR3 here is CASSLRSGGLYEQYF. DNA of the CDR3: TGTGCCAGCAGCTTAAGGTCAGGCGGGCTCTACGAGCAGTACTTC. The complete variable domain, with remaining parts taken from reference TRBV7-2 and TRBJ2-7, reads GAGVSQSPSNKVTEKGKDVELRCDPISGHTALYWYRQSLGQGLEFLIYFQGNSAPDKSGLPSDRFSAERTGGSVSTLTIQRTQQEDSAVYLCASSLRSGGLYEQYFGPGTRLTVT.